A selection of T cell receptor beta chains follows, all from one sample in a study of blood T cell repertoires in COVID-19. Profiling relied on immunoSEQ multiplex PCR, and the TCRdb table lists in-frame clones only, not all of them. The sample shows tens of thousands of clones, 83% of them seen only once. The sequenced sample consisted of peripheral blood. These receptors were collected from a man in his forties or fifties with COVID-19, enrolled during active disease. Each CDR3 is given with its conserved first and last residue. The D gene is left open where the match is weak. Clone size is not always given. Where it is, it says once, few, many or a class for expanded clones.

TRBV5-4	TRBJ2-1	.	.	14	CASSQRLLYNEQFF	TGTGCCAGCAGCCAGCGGCTGCTCTACAATGAGCAGTTCTTC
TRBV30	TRBJ1-6	.	TRBD1	14	CAWTKGQRNSPLHF	TGTGCCTGGACTAAGGGACAGAGAAATTCACCCCTCCACTTT
TRBV2	TRBJ1-1	few	.	13	CASSFFLRGEAFF	TGTGCCAGTTCATTCTTTTTAAGGGGGGAAGCTTTCTTT
TRBV7-2	TRBJ2-5	once	TRBD2	16	CASSIGTSGRMETQYF	TGTGCCAGCAGCATTGGGACTAGCGGGAGGATGGAGACCCAGTACTTC
TRBV4-3	TRBJ2-7	.	TRBD1	13	CATVRDRVREQYF	TGCGCCACCGTTCGGGACAGGGTGCGCGAGCAGTACTTC
TRBV6-5	TRBJ2-1	.	.	16	CASSSRDSDTYNEQFF	TGTGCCAGCAGTTCTCGGGACTCTGATACCTACAATGAGCAGTTCTTC
TRBV15	TRBJ2-7	.	TRBD2	16	CATSRGLAGAKPEQYF	TGTGCCACCAGCAGAGGACTAGCGGGAGCCAAACCCGAGCAGTACTTC
TRBV27	TRBJ2-7	.	TRBD2	14	CASSFSGDSYEQYF	TGTGCCAGCAGTTTTAGCGGGGACTCCTACGAGCAGTACTTC
TRBV5-1	TRBJ2-3	.	TRBD2	16	CASSLPLAADTDTQYF	TGCGCCAGCAGCTTACCACTAGCGGCCGACACAGATACGCAGTATTTT
TRBV18	TRBJ1-3	.	.	15	CASSPTQQTGNTIYF	TGTGCCAGCTCACCAACCCAACAGACTGGAAACACCATATATTTT
TRBV2	TRBJ1-2	.	.	12	CASSLDNYGYTF	TGTGCCAGCAGTCTAGACAACTATGGCTACACCTTC
TRBV9	TRBJ2-2	.	.	15	CASSVEGGWGGELFF	TGTGCCAGCAGCGTAGAAGGAGGCTGGGGCGGGGAGCTGTTTTTT
TRBV10-3	TRBJ2-5	.	TRBD1	15	CAISERGGAKETQYF	TGTGCCATCAGTGAGAGAGGGGGCGCGAAAGAGACCCAGTACTTC
TRBV28	TRBJ2-5	.	TRBD2	16	CASSLEGTSVRETQYF	TGTGCCAGCAGTTTAGAGGGGACTAGCGTCCGTGAGACCCAGTACTTC
TRBV6-6	TRBJ1-1	.	TRBD1	16	CASSPGGGQGGAEAFF	TGTGCCAGCAGTCCCGGAGGAGGGCAGGGGGGCGCTGAAGCTTTCTTT
TRBV4-1	TRBJ1-1	.	.	12	CASSQTPTEAFF	TGCGCCAGCAGCCAGACCCCGACAGAAGCTTTCTTT
TRBV25-1	TRBJ1-2	.	TRBD1	15	CASSRPGTGNYGYTF	TGTGCCAGCAGTCGGCCCGGGACAGGGAACTATGGCTACACCTTC
TRBV29-1	TRBJ2-7	few	TRBD2	12	CSAGLVGSEQYF	TGCAGCGCCGGACTAGTGGGGAGCGAGCAGTACTTC
TRBV5-4	TRBJ2-7	.	TRBD1	14	CASSLTGDSDEQYF	TGTGCCAGCAGCCTTACAGGGGATAGCGACGAGCAGTACTTC
TRBV15	TRBJ1-2	.	TRBD1	14	CATSRDRVAYGYTF	TGTGCCACCAGCAGGGACAGGGTAGCCTATGGCTACACCTTC
TRBV3-1/TRBV3-2	TRBJ1-3	.	.	15	CASSPTRQSGNTIYF	TGTGCCAGCAGCCCCACCCGACAGTCTGGAAACACCATATATTTT
TRBV2	TRBJ2-1	.	.	14	CASSDTGLYNEQFF	TGTGCCAGCAGTGACACGGGACTGTACAATGAGCAGTTCTTC
TRBV6-1	TRBJ2-7	few	.	15	CASSEVRRGAYEQYF	TGTGCCAGCAGTGAAGTTCGCAGGGGGGCCTACGAGCAGTACTTC
TRBV7-9	TRBJ2-1	.	.	12	CASSLVMASRLF	TGTGCCAGCAGCTTAGTGATGGCTAGTCGCCTCTTC
TRBV16	TRBJ1-1	few	TRBD1	18	CASSLYPGTGGARAEAFF	TGTGCCAGCAGCCTCTACCCCGGGACAGGGGGGGCGAGGGCTGAAGCTTTCTTT
TRBV27	TRBJ1-3	.	TRBD1	21	CASSSLKTGTEANRGGNTIYF	TGTGCCAGCAGTTCGCTCAAAACCGGGACAGAGGCCAACCGGGGAGGAAACACCATATATTTT
TRBV6-5	TRBJ1-5	.	TRBD1	13	CASSRTGAQPQHF	TGTGCCAGCAGTCGGACAGGGGCTCAGCCCCAGCATTTT
TRBV5-1	TRBJ2-1	.	.	15	CASSLEDSYDNEQFF	TGCGCCAGCAGCTTGGAGGACTCCTACGACAATGAGCAGTTCTTC
TRBV6-5	TRBJ1-2	.	.	14	CASSPGTPLSGYTF	TGTGCCAGCAGTCCCGGGACACCGCTTTCTGGCTACACCTTC
TRBV9	TRBJ2-2	.	TRBD1	16	CASSPRTGGVDGELFF	TGTGCCAGCAGCCCTCGGACAGGGGGCGTTGACGGGGAGCTGTTTTTT
TRBV3-1/TRBV3-2	TRBJ2-5	.	.	14	CASSLGSGEETQYF	TGTGCCAGCAGCCTCGGGAGTGGTGAAGAGACCCAGTACTTC
TRBV18	TRBJ2-2	.	TRBD1	16	CASSEDRGPNTGELFF	TGTGCCAGCTCAGAGGACAGGGGACCGAACACCGGGGAGCTGTTTTTT
TRBV11-1	TRBJ2-3	once	TRBD2	16	CASSSRVAGVTDTQYF	TGTGCCAGCAGCTCCCGAGTAGCGGGAGTTACAGATACGCAGTATTTT
TRBV2	TRBJ2-1	.	TRBD2	14	CAATTSGSYNEQFF	TGTGCCGCCACGACTAGCGGGAGTTACAATGAGCAGTTCTTC
TRBV6-5	TRBJ1-1	.	.	15	CASSRNRAMNTEAFF	TGTGCCAGCAGTCGAAACAGGGCCATGAACACTGAAGCTTTCTTT
TRBV5-4	TRBJ1-5	few	.	14	CASSQEGPNQPQHF	TGTGCCAGCAGCCAGGAGGGGCCCAATCAGCCCCAGCATTTT
TRBV28	TRBJ2-4	.	TRBD1	16	CASSLTGLLAKNIQYF	TGTGCCAGCAGTTTGACAGGGTTACTAGCCAAAAACATTCAGTACTTC
TRBV15	TRBJ2-3	few	.	16	CATSPGGGGPADTQYF	TGTGCCACCAGCCCAGGTGGTGGAGGGCCGGCAGATACGCAGTATTTT
TRBV15	TRBJ2-1	.	TRBD2	16	CATSRPTSGRAGEQFF	TGTGCCACCAGCAGACCCACTAGCGGGAGGGCAGGTGAGCAGTTCTTC
TRBV2	TRBJ1-2	few	.	10	CASSGPGASF	TGTGCCAGCAGTGGTCCTGGGGCTTCCTTC
TRBV25-1	TRBJ2-7	once	.	14	CASSVKGLPYEQYF	TGTGCCAGCAGTGTAAAGGGACTTCCCTACGAGCAGTACTTC
TRBV27	TRBJ2-3	.	.	14	CASSPREYTDTQYF	TGTGCCAGCAGTCCACGGGAGTACACAGATACGCAGTATTTT
TRBV4-3	TRBJ1-5	.	.	15	CASSQDLGGTQPQHF	TGCGCCAGCAGCCAAGATTTGGGGGGTACTCAGCCCCAGCATTTT
TRBV7-3	TRBJ2-1	.	.	15	CASSLSYNSYNEQFF	TGTGCCAGCAGCTTATCGTACAACTCCTACAATGAGCAGTTCTTC
TRBV3-1/TRBV3-2	TRBJ2-7	once	.	11	CASSRREEQYF	TGTGCCAGCAGCCGACGGGAGGAGCAGTACTTC
TRBV19	TRBJ1-6	few	.	14	CASSINTGLSPLHF	TGTGCCAGTAGTATAAACACAGGGTTGTCACCCCTCCACTTT
TRBV6-4	TRBJ2-6	.	.	16	CASSDSDNSGANVLTF	TGTGCCAGCAGTGACTCAGACAACTCTGGGGCCAACGTCCTGACTTTC
TRBV20-1	TRBJ2-5	.	TRBD2	15	CSASGTSGGGETQYF	TGCAGTGCTAGTGGGACTAGCGGAGGGGGAGAGACCCAGTACTTC
TRBV7-9	TRBJ2-5	.	.	16	CASSLASLSGKGTQYF	TGTGCCAGCAGCTTAGCGAGTTTATCAGGGAAGGGGACCCAGTACTTC
TRBV18	TRBJ2-3	.	.	13	CASSGTSTDTQYF	TGTGCCAGCTCAGGGACTAGCACAGATACGCAGTATTTT
TRBV11-2	TRBJ1-1	.	.	14	CAMRARTRNTEAFF	TGTGCCATGAGGGCCCGGACGCGGAACACTGAAGCTTTCTTT
TRBV30	TRBJ2-1	.	.	11	CAWDRGNEQFF	TGTGCCTGGGACCGGGGCAATGAGCAGTTCTTC